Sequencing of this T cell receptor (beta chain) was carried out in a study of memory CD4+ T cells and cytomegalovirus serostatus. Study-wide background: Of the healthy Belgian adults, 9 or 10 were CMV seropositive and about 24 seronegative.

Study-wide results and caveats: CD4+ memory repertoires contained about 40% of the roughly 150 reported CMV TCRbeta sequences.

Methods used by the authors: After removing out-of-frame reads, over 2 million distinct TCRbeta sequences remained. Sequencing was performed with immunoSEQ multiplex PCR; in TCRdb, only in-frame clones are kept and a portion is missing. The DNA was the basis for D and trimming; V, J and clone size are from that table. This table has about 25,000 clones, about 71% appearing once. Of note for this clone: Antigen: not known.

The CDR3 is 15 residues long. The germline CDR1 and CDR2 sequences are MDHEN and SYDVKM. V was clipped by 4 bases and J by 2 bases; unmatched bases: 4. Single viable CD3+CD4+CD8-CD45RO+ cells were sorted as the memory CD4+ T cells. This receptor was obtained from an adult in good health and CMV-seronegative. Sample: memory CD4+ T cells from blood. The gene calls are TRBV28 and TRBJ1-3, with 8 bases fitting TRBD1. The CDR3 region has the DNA TGTGCCAGCAGTTACGACAGGGGTGCTGGAAACACCATATATTTT. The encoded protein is CASSYDRGAGNTIYF.